This T cell receptor beta chain appears in the sequencing data of a study of regulatory T cells in long-lasting Graves disease. Study information: Antithyroid drug intake by newly diagnosed Graves' patients had lasted under 3 months.

Time point denoted: newly diagnosed GD, antithyroid drugs for less than 3 months. The TCR library was prepared using RNA isolated from PBMCs. This clonotype was observed at least ten times. This CDR3 is built from 15 residues. V gave up 5 bases and J gave up 7 bases; unmatched junction bases: 13. Germline lookup yields CDR1 MNHEY and CDR2 SMNVEV (reference sequence). To make TCR beta libraries, researchers used iRepertoire HTBI primers and Arm-PCR of CDR3 regions. TCRdb re-called the multiplex PCR reads through MiXCR, storing one row per CDR3 protein. Here the sample spans roughly 500,000 distinct CDR3 sequences, less than 15% being singletons. The same data also went into a second study, on T cells in Graves' hyperthyroidism and ophthalmopathy. Per that paper: Ophthalmopathy onset followed model prediction by a median about six months.

This TCR was sampled from a man aged 25 to 40 with Graves disease. The source material was peripheral blood mononuclear cells (PBMCs), sampled at new diagnosis, from a patient treated with antithyroid drugs. V and J are TRBV27 and TRBJ2-5, with 7 nucleotides matching TRBD1. The CDR3 sequence: CASSPGRQGAGTQYF. The CDR3 region has the DNA TGTGCCAGCAGTCCCGGTCGACAGGGTGCGGGGACCCAGTACTTC.